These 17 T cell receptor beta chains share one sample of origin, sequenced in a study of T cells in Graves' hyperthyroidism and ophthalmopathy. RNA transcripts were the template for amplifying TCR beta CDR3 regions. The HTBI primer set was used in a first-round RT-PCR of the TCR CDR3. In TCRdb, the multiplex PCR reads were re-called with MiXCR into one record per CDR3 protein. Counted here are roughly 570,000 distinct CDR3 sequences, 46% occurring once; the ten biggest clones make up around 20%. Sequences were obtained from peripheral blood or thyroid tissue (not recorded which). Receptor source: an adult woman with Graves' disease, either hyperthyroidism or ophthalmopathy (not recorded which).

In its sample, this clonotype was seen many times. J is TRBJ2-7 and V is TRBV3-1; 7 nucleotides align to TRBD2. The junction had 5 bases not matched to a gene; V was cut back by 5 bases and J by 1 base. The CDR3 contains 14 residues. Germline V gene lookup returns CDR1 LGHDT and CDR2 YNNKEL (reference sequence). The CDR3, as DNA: TGTGCCAGCAGCGGAGCTAGCGGTTCCTACGAGCAGTACTTC. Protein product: CASSGASGSYEQYF.

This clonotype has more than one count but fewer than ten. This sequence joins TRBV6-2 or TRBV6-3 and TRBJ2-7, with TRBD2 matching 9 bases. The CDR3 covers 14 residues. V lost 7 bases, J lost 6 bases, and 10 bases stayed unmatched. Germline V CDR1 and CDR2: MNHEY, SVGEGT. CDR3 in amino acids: CASNDGLAGSEQYF. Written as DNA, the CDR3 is TGTGCCAGCAACGACGGGCTAGCGGGAAGCGAGCAGTACTTC.

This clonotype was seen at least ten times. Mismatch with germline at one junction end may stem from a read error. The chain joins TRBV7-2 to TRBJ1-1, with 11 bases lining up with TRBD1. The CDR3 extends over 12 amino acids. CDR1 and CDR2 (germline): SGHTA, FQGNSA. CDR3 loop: CASSLDRGPAFF. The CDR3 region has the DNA TGCGCCAGCAGCTTGGACAGGGGGCCAGCTTTCTTT.

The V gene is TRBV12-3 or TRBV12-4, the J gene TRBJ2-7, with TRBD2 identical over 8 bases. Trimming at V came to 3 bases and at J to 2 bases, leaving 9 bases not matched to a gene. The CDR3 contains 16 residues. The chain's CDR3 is CASSFRGGPSAYEQYF. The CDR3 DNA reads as TGTGCCAGCAGTTTCCGGGGGGGACCCTCCGCCTACGAGCAGTACTTC.

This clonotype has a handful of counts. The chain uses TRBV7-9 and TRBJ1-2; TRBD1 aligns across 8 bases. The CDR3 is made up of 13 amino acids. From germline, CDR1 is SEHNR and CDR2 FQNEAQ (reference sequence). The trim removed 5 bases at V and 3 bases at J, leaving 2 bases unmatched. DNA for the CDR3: TGTGCCAGCAGCCAGGGGGCGGACTATGGCTACACCTTC. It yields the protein CASSQGADYGYTF.

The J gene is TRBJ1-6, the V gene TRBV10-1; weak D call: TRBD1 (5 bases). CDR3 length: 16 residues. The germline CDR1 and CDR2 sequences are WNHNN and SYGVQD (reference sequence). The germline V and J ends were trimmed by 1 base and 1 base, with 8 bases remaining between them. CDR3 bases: TGCGCCAGCAGTGAGTTCAGGGAGTCCTATAATTCACCCCTCCACTTT. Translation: CASSEFRESYNSPLHF.

The CDR3 region is CASSIYGGGEDGYTF. In DNA form, the CDR3 reads TGTGCCAGTAGTATATACGGCGGGGGGGAAGATGGCTACACCTTC. The rearrangement uses TRBV19 and TRBJ1-2; D is perhaps TRBD1 (5 bases). Germline values: CDR1 LNHDA, CDR2 SQIVND (reference sequence). The CDR3 totals 15 residues. V lost 2 bases and J lost 6, with 16 bases in between.

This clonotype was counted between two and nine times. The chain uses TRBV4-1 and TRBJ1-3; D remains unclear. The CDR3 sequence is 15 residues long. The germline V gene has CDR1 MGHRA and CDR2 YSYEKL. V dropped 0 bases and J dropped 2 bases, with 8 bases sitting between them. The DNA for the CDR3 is TGCGCCAGCAGCCAAGATTTACGGGCTGGAAACACCATATATTTT. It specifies CASSQDLRAGNTIYF.

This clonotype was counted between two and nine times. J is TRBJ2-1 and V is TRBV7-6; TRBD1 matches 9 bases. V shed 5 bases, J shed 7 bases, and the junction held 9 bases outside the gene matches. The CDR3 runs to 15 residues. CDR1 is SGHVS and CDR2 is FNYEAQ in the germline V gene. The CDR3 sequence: CASSPEGQGRNEQFF. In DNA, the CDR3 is TGTGCCAGCAGCCCAGAGGGACAGGGAAGAAATGAGCAGTTCTTC.

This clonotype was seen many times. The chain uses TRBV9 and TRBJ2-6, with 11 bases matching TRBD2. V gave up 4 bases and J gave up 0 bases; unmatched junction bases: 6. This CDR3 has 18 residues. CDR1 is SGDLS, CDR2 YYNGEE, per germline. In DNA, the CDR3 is TGTGCCAGCAGCCCAAGACTAGCGGGAAGCTCTGGGGCCAACGTCCTGACTTTC. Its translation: CASSPRLAGSSGANVLTF.

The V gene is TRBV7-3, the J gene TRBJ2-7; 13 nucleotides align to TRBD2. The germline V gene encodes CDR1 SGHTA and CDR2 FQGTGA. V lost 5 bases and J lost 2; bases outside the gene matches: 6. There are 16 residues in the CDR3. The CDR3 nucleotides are TGTGCCAGCAGCCCCTCCGGGACTAGCGGGACCTACGAGCAGTACTTC. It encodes CASSPSGTSGTYEQYF.

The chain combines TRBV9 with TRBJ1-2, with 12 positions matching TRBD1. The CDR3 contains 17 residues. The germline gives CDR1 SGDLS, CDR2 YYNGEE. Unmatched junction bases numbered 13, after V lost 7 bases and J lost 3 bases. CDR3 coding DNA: TGTGCCAGCGGAGACCCGGGACAGGGGGCCGTAGACTATGGCTACACCTTC. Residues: CASGDPGQGAVDYGYTF.

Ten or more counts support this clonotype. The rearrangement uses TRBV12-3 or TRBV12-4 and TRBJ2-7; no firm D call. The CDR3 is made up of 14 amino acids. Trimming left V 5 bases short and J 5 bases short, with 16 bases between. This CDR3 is CASSPSFGLHEQYF. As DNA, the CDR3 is TGTGCCAGCAGTCCGTCCTTCGGGTTACACGAGCAGTACTTC.

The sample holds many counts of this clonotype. Here the CDR3 DNA reads TGTGCCAGCAGCTTAGCCGGGGGGTTCGGCGGGGAGCTGTTTTTT. This translates into CASSLAGGFGGELFF. The genes are TRBV7-8 and TRBJ2-2; 7 bases fit TRBD2. This CDR3 is 15 amino acids long. The V segment lost 0 bases and the J segment 7 bases; nucleotides outside the gene matches: 5. Germline V gives CDR1 SGHVS, CDR2 FQNEAQ. The whole variable domain, remainder taken from reference TRBV7-8 and TRBJ2-2, is GAGVSQSPRYKVAKRGQDVALRCDPISGHVSLFWYQQALGQGPEFLTYFQNEAQLDKSGLPSDRFFAERPEGSVSTLKIQRTQQEDSAVYLCASSLAGGFGGELFFGEGSRLTVL.

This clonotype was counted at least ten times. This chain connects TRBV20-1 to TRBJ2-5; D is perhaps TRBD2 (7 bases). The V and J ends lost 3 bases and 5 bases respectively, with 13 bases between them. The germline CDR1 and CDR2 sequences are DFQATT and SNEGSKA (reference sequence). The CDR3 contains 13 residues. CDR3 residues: CSASSGGAETQYF. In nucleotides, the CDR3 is TGCAGTGCTAGCTCTGGGGGGGCGGAGACCCAGTACTTC.

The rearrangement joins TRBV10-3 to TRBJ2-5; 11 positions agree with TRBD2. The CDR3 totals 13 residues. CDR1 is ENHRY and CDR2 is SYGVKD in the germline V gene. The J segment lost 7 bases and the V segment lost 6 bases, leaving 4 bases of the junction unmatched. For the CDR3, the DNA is TGTGCCATCAGCCTAGCGGGAGGCGGGACCCAGTACTTC. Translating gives CAISLAGGGTQYF.

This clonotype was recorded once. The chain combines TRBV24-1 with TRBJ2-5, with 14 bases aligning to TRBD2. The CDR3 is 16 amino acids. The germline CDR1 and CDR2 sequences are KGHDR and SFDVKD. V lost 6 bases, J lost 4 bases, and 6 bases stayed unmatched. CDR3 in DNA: TGTGCCACCAGTTCCGGGGGACTAGCGGGAGTAGAGACCCAGTACTTC. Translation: CATSSGGLAGVETQYF.